The clone carrying this T cell receptor beta chain was picked up one time. The entry originates in a study of CD8 T cells in Susac syndrome. The RNA, about 0.5 to 1 ug, was put through reverse transcription using random hexamers. TCRdb itself ran the immunoSEQ multiplex PCR reads through MiXCR, one entry per CDR3 protein. This sample has roughly 150,000 distinct CDR3 sequences, with 90% to 95% found just once. V lost 2 bases and J lost 4, with 8 bases in between. CDR3 length equals 14 residues. The chain has TRBV12-3 or TRBV12-4 and TRBJ2-2; tentative D call: TRBD1 (5 bases). The sample comprised CD8+ T cells from PBMCs. The sequence was obtained from a human donor with multiple sclerosis. The CDR3 loop reads CASSLRQSTGELFF. The CDR3 nucleotides read TGTGCCAGCAGTTTACGACAGTCCACCGGGGAGCTGTTTTTT.